These 9 T cell receptor beta chains came from one sample sequenced in a study of OX40 agonist ivuxolimab in advanced cancers. Sequenced by immunoSEQ multiplex PCR; TCRdb stores in-frame clones only, minus some. Here the sample spans approximately 65,000 clones, 70% to 90% being singletons. This material consisted of CD4+ or CD8+ T cells sorted from blood, taken in a trial of the OX40 agonist ivuxolimab. The receptors come from an adult with an advanced solid tumor such as melanoma, head and neck, liver or kidney cancer.

The gene calls are TRBV2 and TRBJ2-1; D gene ambiguous. Looked up from germline, CDR1 is SNHLY and CDR2 is FYNNEI. CDR3 length equals 11 residues. The V gene lost 7 bases and the J gene lost 6 bases, with 7 bases spanning the gap. The CDR3, as DNA: TGTGCCAGCAATTCGGGCAATGAGCAGTTCTTC. Protein product: CASNSGNEQFF.

This rearrangement joins TRBV6-5 to TRBJ2-1; perhaps TRBD2 as D (5 bases). This CDR3 region has 12 residues. Per germline, CDR1 MNHEY and CDR2 SVGAGI. Trimming removed 5 bases from V and 8 bases from J, with 10 bases in between. The CDR3 DNA reads TGTGCCAGCAGTCCTAACGGGGATGAGCAGTTCTTC. Encoded protein: CASSPNGDEQFF.

The V call is TRBV30, the J call TRBJ2-1; 14 bases are shared with TRBD2. The trim removed 5 bases at V and 7 bases at J, leaving 4 bases unmatched. Per germline, CDR1 GTSNPN and CDR2 SVGIG (reference sequence). CDR3 size: 14 residues. CDR3 loop: CAWGTSGSQNEQFF. CDR3 DNA sequence: TGTGCCTGGGGGACTAGCGGGAGCCAGAATGAGCAGTTCTTC. Based on the CDR3 plus reference TRBV30 and TRBJ2-1, the full variable domain is SQTIHQWPATLVQPVGSPLSLECTVEGTSNPNLYWYRQAAGRGLQLLFYSVGIGQISSEVPQNLSASRPQDRQFILSSKKLLLSDSGFYLCAWGTSGSQNEQFFGPGTRLTVL.

The chain combines TRBV6-1 with TRBJ2-3; 12 bases align to TRBD2. Germline assignment: CDR1 MNHNS and CDR2 SASEGT. The CDR3 totals 15 residues. V lost 2 bases and J lost 4; bases outside the gene matches: 1. The CDR3 sequence: CASSELAGGPDTQYF. For the CDR3, the DNA is TGTGCCAGCAGTGAACTAGCGGGAGGGCCAGATACGCAGTATTTT.

The genes are TRBV11-2 and TRBJ2-4, with no clear D. CDR1 is SGHAT, CDR2 FQNNGV, per germline. V lost 3 bases and J lost 6, with 9 bases in between. CDR3 size: 13 residues. In DNA, the CDR3 is TGTGCCAGCAGCTTTAGCACCATAAACATTCAGTACTTC. This gives the protein CASSFSTINIQYF.

V usage is TRBV4-1 and J usage is TRBJ2-1; the match to TRBD2 covers 11 bases. Germline values: CDR1 MGHRA, CDR2 YSYEKL. J lost 10 bases, V lost 1 base, and 6 bases had no gene match. The CDR3 totals 15 residues. CDR3 region: CASSQGRLAGNEQFF. DNA of the CDR3: TGCGCCAGCAGCCAAGGGAGACTAGCGGGAAACGAGCAGTTCTTC.

The chain has TRBV7-2 and TRBJ1-3; D may be TRBD1 (6 bases). Germline lookup yields CDR1 SGHTA and CDR2 FQGNSA. V dropped 5 bases and J dropped 0 bases, with 8 bases sitting between them. The CDR3 has 14 residues. The CDR3 DNA follows: TGTGCCAGCAGCCAACAGGGCTCTGGAAACACCATATATTTT. This gives the protein CASSQQGSGNTIYF.

This sequence joins TRBV19 and TRBJ1-2; the D is unclear. CDR3 length: 13 residues. V was shortened by 10 bases and J by 2 bases, with 14 bases between the two germline ends. Germline CDR1 reads LNHDA; CDR2 reads SQIVND (reference sequence). The CDR3: CATIPGNNYGYTF. DNA for the CDR3: TGTGCCACAATTCCAGGCAACAACTATGGCTACACCTTC.

The V call is TRBV4-3, the J call TRBJ1-3; the match to TRBD1 covers 9 bases. With V trimmed by 1 base and J by 1 base, 5 bases remained unmatched. This CDR3 is 17 amino acids long. Germline V gives CDR1 LGHNA, CDR2 YSLEER. In DNA, the CDR3 is TGCGCCAGCAGCCAAGGTTACAGGGGGCGGTCTGGAAACACCATATATTTT. It translates to CASSQGYRGRSGNTIYF.